The present entry profiles one T cell receptor beta chain with its context. The antigen is not known. Assay: immunoSEQ multiplex PCR; the TCRdb copy retains only in-frame clones and omits some. This repertoire shows 2 million or so clones, about 95% found once; its top ten account for around 1.1%. The data were obtained in a study of shared clonotypes between healthy human individuals. Whole-study context: Plates per donor: three CD4 naive, three CD4 memory, two CD8 naive, one CD8 memory.

General observations from the study: Naive subsets usually exceeded memory subsets in estimated richness.

In the naive CD8 group, cells lacked CD45RO and were positively selected for CCR7, so terminally differentiated effector memory CD45RA+ cells were left out. Healthy HIV-negative adults without recent acute infections or vaccinations served as donors. Germline trimming cut 0 bases from V and 3 bases from J; bases unmatched to any gene: 17. There are 20 residues in the CDR3. Per germline, CDR1 SNHLY and CDR2 FYNNEI. This TCR was sampled from a man younger than 30 in good health. V usage is TRBV2 and J usage is TRBJ2-4, with 7 bases aligning to TRBD1. The specimen was naive CD8+ T cells sorted from blood. The DNA of the CDR3 is TGTGCCAGCAGTGAAGCCATCTGGGCCGGACCCGGGACAGTCAAAAACATTCAGTACTTC. Amino acid sequence: CASSEAIWAGPGTVKNIQYF.